This T cell receptor beta chain is from a study of T cell changes during pregnancy in multiple sclerosis. This CDR3 has 13 residues. Germline loops: CDR1 KGHSH, CDR2 LQKENI. V was pared by 2 bases and J by 6 bases, with 11 bases between. The protocol was immunoSEQ multiplex PCR, while the TCRdb copy is restricted to in-frame clones and leaves out a portion. This sample has tens of thousands of clones, with 85% to 95% found just once. The clonotype comes from a female donor with multiple sclerosis, enrolled in a pregnancy study. The chain carries TRBV18 and TRBJ2-7, with a tentative D call TRBD2 (6 bases). The specimen was CD4+ T cells from peripheral blood mononuclear cells, collected in the second trimester of pregnancy. CDR3: CASSPVPEGEQYF. CDR3 in DNA: TGTGCCAGCTCACCAGTACCGGAGGGCGAGCAGTACTTC.